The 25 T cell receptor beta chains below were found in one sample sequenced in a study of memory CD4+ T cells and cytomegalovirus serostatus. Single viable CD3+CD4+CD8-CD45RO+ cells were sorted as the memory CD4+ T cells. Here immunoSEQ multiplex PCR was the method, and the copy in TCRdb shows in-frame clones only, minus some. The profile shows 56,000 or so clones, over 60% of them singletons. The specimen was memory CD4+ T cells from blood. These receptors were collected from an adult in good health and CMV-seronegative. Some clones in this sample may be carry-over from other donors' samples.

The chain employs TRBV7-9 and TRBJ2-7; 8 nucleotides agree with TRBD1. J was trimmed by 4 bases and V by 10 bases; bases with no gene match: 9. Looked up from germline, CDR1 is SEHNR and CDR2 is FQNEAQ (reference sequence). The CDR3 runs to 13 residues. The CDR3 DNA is TGTGCCACCGAGCCTGGACAGGGTTACGAGCAGTACTTC. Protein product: CATEPGQGYEQYF.

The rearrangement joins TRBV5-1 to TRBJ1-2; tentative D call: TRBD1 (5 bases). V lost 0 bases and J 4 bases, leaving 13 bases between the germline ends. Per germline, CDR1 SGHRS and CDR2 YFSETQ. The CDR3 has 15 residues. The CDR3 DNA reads TGCGCCAGCAGCTTGGGATCCCAGGGACCCTATGGCTACACCTTC. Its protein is CASSLGSQGPYGYTF.

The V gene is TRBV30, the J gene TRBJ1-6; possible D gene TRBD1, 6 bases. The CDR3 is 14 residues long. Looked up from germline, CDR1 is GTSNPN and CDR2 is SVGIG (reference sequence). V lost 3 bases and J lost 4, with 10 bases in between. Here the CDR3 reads CAWSSQGYNSPLHF. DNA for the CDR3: TGTGCCTGGAGCAGTCAGGGGTATAATTCACCCCTCCACTTT.

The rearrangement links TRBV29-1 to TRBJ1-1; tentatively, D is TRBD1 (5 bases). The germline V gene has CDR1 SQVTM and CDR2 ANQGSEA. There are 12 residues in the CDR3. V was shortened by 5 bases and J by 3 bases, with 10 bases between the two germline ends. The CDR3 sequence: CSVWDGDTEAFF. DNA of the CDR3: TGCAGCGTTTGGGACGGGGACACTGAAGCTTTCTTT.

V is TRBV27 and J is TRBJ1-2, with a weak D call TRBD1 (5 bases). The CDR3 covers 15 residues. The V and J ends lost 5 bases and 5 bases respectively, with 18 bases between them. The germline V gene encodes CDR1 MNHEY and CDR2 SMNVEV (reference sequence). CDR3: CASSRGDRNPYGYTF. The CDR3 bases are TGTGCCAGCAGTCGAGGCGACAGAAACCCATATGGCTACACCTTC.

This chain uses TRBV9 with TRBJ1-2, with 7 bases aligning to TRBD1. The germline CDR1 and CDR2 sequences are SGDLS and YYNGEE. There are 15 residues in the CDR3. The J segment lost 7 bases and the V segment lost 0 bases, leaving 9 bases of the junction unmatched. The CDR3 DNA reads TGTGCCAGCAGCGTAGAATGGGACAGTGTTTCTGGCTACACCTTC. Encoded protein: CASSVEWDSVSGYTF.

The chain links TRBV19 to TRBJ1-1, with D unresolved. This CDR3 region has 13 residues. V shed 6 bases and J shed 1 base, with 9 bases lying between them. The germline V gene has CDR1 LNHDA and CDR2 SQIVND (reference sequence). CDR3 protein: CASRWTQNTEAFF. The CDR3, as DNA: TGTGCCAGTAGATGGACCCAGAACACTGAAGCTTTCTTT.

The CDR3 DNA reads as TGTGCCAGCAGCCCGGACTCCAAGGCCTACAATGAGCAGTTCTTC. This translates into CASSPDSKAYNEQFF. The J gene is TRBJ2-1, the V gene TRBV5-4; D possibly corresponds to TRBD2 (5 bases). This CDR3 contains 15 residues. Per germline, CDR1 SGHNT and CDR2 YYREEE (reference sequence). V lost 4 bases, J lost 2 bases, and 13 bases lay in between.

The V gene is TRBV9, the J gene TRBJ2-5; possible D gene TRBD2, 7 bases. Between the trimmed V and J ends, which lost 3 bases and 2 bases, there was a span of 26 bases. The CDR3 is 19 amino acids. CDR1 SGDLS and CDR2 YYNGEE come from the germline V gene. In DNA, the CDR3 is TGTGCCAGCAGCGACCTTTGGCAGGAACTAGGGAGGGGGCAAGAGACCCAGTACTTC. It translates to CASSDLWQELGRGQETQYF.

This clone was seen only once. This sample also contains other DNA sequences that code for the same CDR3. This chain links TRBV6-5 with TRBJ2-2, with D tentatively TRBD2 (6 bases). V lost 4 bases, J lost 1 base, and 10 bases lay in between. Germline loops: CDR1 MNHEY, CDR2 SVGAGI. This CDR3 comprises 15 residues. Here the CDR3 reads CASSSGLLNTGELFF. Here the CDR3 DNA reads TGTGCCAGCAGTTCGGGACTTTTGAACACCGGGGAGCTGTTTTTT.

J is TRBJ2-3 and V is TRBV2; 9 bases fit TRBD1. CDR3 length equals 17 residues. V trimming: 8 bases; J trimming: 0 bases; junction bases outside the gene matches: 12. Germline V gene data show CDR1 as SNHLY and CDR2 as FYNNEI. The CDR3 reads CASSRDREFTSTDTQYF. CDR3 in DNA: TGTGCCAGCTCCCGGGACAGGGAGTTTACGAGCACAGATACGCAGTATTTT. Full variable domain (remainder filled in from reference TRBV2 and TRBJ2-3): EPEVTQTPSHQVTQMGQEVILRCVPISNHLYFYWYRQILGQKVEFLVSFYNNEISEKSEIFDDQFSVERPDGSNFTLKIRSTKLEDSAMYFCASSRDREFTSTDTQYFGPGTRLTVL.

Here the CDR3 reads CASSLTPGDVKPQHF. The CDR3 DNA sequence: TGCGCCAGCAGTCTCACGCCGGGAGATGTGAAGCCCCAGCATTTT. This chain connects TRBV4-1 to TRBJ1-5; no clear D gene. Trimming shortened V by 6 bases and J by 8 bases, and 20 bases separated the two germline ends. Germline CDR1 is MGHRA and CDR2 is YSYEKL. CDR3 length equals 15 residues.

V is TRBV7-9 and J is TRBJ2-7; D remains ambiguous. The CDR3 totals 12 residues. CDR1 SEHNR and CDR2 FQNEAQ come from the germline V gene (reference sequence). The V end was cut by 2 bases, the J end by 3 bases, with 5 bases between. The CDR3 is CASSLNLYEQYF. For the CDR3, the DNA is TGTGCCAGCAGCTTAAACCTCTACGAGCAGTACTTC.

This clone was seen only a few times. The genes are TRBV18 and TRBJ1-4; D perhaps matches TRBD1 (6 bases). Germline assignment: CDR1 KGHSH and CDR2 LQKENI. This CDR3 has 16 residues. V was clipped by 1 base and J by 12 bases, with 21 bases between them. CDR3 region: CASSPQPGRGPWELFF. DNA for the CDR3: TGTGCCAGCTCACCACAACCGGGACGGGGGCCTTGGGAACTGTTTTTT.

CDR3 region: CASSAREQAYEQYF. The CDR3 coding sequence is TGTGCCAGCAGCGCGCGGGAACAGGCCTACGAGCAGTACTTC. The chain recombines TRBV9 with TRBJ2-7; D is possibly TRBD2 (6 bases). V was cut by 3 bases and J by 2 bases, with 12 bases left in between. This CDR3 has 14 residues. Germline-derived CDR1 and CDR2 are SGDLS and YYNGEE.

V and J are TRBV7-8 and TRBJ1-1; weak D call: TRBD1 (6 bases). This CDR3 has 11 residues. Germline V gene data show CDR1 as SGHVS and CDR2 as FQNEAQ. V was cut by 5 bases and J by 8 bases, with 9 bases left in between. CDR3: CASSPRGEAFF. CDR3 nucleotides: TGTGCCAGCAGCCCGAGGGGGGAAGCTTTCTTT.

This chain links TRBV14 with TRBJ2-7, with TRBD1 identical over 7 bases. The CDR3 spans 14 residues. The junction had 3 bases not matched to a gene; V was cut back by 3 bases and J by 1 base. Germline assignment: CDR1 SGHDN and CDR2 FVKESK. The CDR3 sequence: CASSQQTGSYEQYF. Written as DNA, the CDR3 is TGTGCCAGCAGCCAGCAGACAGGGTCCTACGAGCAGTACTTC.

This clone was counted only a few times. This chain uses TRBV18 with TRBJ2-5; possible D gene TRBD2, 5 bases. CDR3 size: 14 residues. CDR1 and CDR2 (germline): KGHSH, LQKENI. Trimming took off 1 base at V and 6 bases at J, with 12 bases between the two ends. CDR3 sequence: CASSPQESGKTQYF. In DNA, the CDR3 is TGTGCCAGCTCACCACAAGAGTCCGGGAAGACCCAGTACTTC.

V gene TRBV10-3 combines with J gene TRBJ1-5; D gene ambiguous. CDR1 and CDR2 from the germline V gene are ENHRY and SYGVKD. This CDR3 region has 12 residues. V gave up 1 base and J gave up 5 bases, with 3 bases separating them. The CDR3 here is CAISEFYQPQHF. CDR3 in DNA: TGTGCCATCAGTGAGTTTTATCAGCCCCAGCATTTT.

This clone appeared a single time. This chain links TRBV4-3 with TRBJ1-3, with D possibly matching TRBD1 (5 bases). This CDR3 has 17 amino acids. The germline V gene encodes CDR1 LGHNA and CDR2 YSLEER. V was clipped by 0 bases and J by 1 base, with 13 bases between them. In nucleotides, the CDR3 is TGCGCCAGCAGCCAAGAGATAGGGGAGATGTCTGGAAACACCATATATTTT. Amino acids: CASSQEIGEMSGNTIYF.

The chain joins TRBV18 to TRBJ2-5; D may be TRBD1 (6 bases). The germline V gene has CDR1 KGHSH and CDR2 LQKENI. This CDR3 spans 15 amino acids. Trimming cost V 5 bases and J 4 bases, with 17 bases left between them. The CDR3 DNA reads TGTGCCAGCTCAGGGGCAGGGGCGCCGGGAGAGACCCAGTACTTC. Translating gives CASSGAGAPGETQYF.

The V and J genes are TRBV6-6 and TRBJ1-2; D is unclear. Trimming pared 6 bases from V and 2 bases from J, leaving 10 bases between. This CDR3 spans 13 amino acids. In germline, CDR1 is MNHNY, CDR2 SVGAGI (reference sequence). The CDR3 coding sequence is TGTGCCAGCAGAACGAAGACAAACTATGGCTACACCTTC. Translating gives CASRTKTNYGYTF.

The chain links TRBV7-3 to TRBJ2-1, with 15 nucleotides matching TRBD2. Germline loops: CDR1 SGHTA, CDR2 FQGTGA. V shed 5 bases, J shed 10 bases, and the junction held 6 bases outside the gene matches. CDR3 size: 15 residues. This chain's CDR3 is CASSPGTSGRREQFF. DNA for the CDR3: TGTGCCAGCAGCCCCGGGACTAGCGGGAGGAGGGAGCAGTTCTTC.

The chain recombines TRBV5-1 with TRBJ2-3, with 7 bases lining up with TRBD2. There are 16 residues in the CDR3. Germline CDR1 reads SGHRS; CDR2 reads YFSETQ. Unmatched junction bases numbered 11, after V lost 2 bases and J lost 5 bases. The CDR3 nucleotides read TGCGCCAGCAGCTTACTGGGCGGGAGCGGTAAAGATACGCAGTATTTT. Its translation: CASSLLGGSGKDTQYF.

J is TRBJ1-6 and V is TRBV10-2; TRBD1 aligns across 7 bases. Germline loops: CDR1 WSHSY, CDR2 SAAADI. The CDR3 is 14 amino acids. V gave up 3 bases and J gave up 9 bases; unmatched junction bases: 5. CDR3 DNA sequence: TGCGCCAGCAGTGATATAGGGGGCCCTTCACCCCTCCACTTT. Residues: CASSDIGGPSPLHF.